The T cell receptor (beta chain) described here comes from a study of cytomegalovirus exposure and HLA in healthy donors. Whole-study context: Early on, a data release was issued that held 85 million to 95 million unique TCRs from HLA-typed donors.

PCR was performed using 60 Vbeta and 13 Jbeta primers. Data came from immunoSEQ multiplex PCR; TCRdb stores just in-frame clones and leaves some out. Of about 150,000 clones in the sample, under 10% were seen once. Germline V gives CDR1 WNHNN, CDR2 SYGVQD (reference sequence). Trimming left V 3 bases short and J 3 bases short, with 8 bases between. The CDR3 is 14 residues long. The clonotype was recovered from a woman aged 40 to 50 in good health and CMV-seropositive. Material for sequencing was PBMCs. This chain uses TRBV10-1 with TRBJ2-2, with D unresolved. CDR3 residues: CASSDQRYTGELFF. Here the CDR3 DNA reads TGCGCCAGCAGTGACCAGCGTTACACCGGGGAGCTGTTTTTT.